This T cell receptor (beta chain) originates from a study of shared clonotypes between healthy human individuals. Method: immunoSEQ multiplex PCR; TCRdb's copy keeps in-frame clones and lacks some. This sample has 2.3 million or so clones, with approximately 93% found just once. Germline-derived CDR1 and CDR2 are MGHDK and SYGVNS. The CDR3 extends over 14 amino acids. The V end was cut by 1 base, the J end by 5 bases, with 11 bases between. This receptor was obtained from a man in his late teens or twenties in good health. Some clones in this sample may be carry-over from other donors' samples. Sequenced sample: naive CD4+ T cells from PBMCs. Subset given: CD45RA+ positively selected. This chain joins TRBV25-1 and TRBJ2-5; no definite D call. CDR3 nucleotide sequence: TGTGCCAGCAGTGAATCCTTGGCTCGGGAGACCCAGTACTTC. Amino acid sequence: CASSESLARETQYF.